Described below is a single TCR beta chain sequence and its context. The V segment lost 6 bases and the J segment 7 bases; nucleotides outside the gene matches: 6. CDR1 is MDHEN, CDR2 SYDVKM, per germline. The CDR3 is 12 residues long. These data are taken from a study of blood T cell repertoires in COVID-19. As originally analysed: From reference gene primer amplification, estimates of nucleated cell counts were derived. The table came from immunoSEQ multiplex PCR; TCRdb's copy has only in-frame clones and leaves some out. D and trimming were read from the DNA, whereas the V and J calls and clone size are those reported in that table. This sample yields approximately 140,000 clones, of which about 90% are seen a single time; approximately 3.8% belongs to the top ten.

Sequenced sample: PBMCs or T cells enriched from blood (not recorded which). This TCR derives from a middle-aged woman who had been exposed to COVID-19. The chain has TRBV28 and TRBJ2-7; TRBD2 matches at 7 bases. CDR3 nucleotides: TGTGCCAGCAGCCAGACTAGCTGGGAGCAGTACTTC. Translation: CASSQTSWEQYF.